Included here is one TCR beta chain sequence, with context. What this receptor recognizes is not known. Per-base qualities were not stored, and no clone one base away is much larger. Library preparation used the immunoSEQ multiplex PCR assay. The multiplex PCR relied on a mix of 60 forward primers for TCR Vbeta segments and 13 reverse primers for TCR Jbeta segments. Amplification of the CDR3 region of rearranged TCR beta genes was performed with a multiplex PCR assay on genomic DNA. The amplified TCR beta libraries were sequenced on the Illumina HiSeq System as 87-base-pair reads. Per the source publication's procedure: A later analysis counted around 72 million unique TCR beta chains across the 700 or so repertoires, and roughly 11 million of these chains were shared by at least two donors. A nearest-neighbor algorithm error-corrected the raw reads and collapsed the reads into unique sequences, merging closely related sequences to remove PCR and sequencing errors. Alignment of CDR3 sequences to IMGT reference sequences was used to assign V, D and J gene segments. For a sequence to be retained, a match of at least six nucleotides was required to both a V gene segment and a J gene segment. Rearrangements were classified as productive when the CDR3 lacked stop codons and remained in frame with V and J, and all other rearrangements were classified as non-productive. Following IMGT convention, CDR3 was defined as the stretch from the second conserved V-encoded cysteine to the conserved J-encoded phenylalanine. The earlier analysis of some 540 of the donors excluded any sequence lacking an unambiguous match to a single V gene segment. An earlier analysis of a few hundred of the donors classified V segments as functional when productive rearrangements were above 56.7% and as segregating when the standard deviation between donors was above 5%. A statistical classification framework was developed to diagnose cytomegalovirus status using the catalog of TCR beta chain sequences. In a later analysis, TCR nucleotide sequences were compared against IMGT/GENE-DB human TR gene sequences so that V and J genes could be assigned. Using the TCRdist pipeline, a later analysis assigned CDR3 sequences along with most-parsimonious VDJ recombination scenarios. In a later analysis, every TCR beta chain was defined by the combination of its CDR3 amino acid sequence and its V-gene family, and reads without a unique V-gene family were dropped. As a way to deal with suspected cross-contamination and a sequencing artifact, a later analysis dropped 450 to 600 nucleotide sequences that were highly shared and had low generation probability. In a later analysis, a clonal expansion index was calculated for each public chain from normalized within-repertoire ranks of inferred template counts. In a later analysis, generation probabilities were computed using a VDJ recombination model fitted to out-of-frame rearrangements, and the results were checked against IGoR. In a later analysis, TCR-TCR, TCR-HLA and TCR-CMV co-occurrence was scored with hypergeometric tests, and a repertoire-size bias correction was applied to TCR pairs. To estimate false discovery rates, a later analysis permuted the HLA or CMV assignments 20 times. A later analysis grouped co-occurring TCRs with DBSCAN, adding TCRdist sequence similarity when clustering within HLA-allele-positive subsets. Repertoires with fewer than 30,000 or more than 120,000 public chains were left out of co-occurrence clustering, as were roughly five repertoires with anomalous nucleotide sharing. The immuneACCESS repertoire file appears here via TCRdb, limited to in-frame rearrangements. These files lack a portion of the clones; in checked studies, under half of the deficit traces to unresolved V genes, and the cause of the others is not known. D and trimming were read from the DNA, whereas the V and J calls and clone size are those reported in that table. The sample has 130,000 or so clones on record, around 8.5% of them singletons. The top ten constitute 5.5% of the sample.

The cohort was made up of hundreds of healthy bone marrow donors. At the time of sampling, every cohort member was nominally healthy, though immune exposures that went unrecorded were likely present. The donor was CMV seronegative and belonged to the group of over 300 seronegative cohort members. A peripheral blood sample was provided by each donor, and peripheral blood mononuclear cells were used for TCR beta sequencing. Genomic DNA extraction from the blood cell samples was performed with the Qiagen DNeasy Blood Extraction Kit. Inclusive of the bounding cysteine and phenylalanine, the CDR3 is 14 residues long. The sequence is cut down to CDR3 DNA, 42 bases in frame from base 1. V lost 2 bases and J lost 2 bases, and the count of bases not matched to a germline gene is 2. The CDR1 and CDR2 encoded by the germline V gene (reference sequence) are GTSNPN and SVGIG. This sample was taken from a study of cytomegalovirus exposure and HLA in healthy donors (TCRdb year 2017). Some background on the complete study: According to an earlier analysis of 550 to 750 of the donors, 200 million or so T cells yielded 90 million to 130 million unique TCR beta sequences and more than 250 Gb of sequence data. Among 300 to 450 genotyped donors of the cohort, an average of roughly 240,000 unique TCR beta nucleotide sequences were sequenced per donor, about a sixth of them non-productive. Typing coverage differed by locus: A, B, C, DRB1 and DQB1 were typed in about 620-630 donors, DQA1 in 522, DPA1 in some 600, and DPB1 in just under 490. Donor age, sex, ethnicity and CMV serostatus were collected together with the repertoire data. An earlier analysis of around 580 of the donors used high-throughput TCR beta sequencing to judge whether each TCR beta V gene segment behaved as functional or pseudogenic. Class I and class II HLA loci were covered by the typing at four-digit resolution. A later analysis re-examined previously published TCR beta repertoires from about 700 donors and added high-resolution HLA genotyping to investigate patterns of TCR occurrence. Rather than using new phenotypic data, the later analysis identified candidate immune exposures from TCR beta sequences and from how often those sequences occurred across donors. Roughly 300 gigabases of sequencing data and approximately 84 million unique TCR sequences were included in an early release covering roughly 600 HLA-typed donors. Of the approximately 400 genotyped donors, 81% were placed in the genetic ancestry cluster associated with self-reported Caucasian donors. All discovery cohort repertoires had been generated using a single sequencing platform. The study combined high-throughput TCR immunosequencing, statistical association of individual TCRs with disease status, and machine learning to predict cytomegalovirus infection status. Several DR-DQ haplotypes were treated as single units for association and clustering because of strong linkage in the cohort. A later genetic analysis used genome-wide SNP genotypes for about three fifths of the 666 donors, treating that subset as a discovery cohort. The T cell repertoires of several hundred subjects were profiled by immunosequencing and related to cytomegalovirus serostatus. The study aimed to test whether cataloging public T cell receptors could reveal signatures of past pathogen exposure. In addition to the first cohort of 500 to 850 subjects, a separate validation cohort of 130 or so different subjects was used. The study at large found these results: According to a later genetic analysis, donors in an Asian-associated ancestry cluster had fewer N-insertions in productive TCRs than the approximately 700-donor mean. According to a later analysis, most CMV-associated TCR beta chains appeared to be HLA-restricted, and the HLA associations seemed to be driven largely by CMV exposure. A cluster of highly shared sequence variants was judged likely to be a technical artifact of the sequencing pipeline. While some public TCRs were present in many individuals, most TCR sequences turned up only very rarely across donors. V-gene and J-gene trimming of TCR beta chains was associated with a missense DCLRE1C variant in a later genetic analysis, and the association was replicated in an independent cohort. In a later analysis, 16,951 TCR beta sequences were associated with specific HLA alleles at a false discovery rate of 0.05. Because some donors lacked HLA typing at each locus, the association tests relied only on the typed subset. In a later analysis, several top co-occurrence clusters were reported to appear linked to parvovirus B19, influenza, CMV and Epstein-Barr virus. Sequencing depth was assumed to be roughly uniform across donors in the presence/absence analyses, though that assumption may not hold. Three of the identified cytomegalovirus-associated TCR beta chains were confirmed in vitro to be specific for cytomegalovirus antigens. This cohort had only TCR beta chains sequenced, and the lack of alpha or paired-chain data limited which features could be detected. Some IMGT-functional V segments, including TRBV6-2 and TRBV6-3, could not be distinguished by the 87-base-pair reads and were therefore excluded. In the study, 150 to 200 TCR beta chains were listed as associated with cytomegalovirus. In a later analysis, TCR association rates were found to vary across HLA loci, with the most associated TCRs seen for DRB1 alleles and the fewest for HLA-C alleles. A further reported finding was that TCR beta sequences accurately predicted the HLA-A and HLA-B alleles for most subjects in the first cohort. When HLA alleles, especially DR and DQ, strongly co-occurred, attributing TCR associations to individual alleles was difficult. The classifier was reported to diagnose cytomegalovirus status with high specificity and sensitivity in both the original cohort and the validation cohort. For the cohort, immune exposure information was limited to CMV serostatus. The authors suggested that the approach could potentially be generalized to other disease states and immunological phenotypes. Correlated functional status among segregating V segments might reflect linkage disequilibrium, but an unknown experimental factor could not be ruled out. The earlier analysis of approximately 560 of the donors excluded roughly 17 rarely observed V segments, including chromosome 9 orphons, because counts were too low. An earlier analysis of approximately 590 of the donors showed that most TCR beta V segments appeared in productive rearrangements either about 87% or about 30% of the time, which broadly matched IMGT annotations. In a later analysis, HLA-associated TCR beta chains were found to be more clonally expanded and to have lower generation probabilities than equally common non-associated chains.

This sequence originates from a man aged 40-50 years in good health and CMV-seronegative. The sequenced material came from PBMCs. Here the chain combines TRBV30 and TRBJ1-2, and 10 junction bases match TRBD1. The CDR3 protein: CAWSRTGGNYGYTF. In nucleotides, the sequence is TGTGCCTGGAGTCGGACAGGGGGGAACTATGGCTACACCTTC.